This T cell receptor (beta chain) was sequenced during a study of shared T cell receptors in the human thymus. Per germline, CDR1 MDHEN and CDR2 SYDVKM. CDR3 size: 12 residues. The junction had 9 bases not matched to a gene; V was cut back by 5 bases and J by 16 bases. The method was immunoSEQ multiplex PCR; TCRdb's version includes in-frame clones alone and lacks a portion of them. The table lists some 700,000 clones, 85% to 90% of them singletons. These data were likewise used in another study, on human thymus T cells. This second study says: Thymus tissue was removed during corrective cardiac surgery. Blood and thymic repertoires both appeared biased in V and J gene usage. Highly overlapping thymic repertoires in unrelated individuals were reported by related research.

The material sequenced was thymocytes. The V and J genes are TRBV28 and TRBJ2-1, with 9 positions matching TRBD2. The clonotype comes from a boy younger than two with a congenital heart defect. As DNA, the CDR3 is TGTGCCAGCAGTGTCACCGGGACTAGCTTCTTCTTC. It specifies CASSVTGTSFFF.